This entry lists 27 T cell receptor beta chains sequenced from one sample in a study of OX40 agonist ivuxolimab in advanced cancers. Profiled with immunoSEQ multiplex PCR; TCRdb holds only in-frame clones, not every one. The profile shows approximately 86,000 clones, more than 70% of them singletons. The sample was CD4+ or CD8+ T cells sorted from blood, taken in a trial of the OX40 agonist ivuxolimab. The source is an adult with an advanced solid tumor such as melanoma, head and neck, liver or kidney cancer.

V and J are TRBV5-1 and TRBJ2-5; D unresolved. Germline CDR1 is SGHRS and CDR2 is YFSETQ. V dropped 1 base and J dropped 5 bases, with 15 bases sitting between them. There are 15 residues in the CDR3. CDR3 sequence (DNA): TGCGCCAGCAGCTTGAATCCCCCGACCGGGGAGACCCAGTACTTC. Residues: CASSLNPPTGETQYF.

V gene TRBV6-4 combines with J gene TRBJ1-1; 7 bases are a match to TRBD1. CDR1 is MRHNA and CDR2 is SNTAGT in the germline V gene. This CDR3 comprises 13 residues. With V trimmed by 6 bases and J by 1 base, 2 bases remained unmatched. CDR3 sequence reads: CASSRQGNTEAFF. CDR3 sequence (DNA): TGTGCCAGCAGCAGACAGGGGAACACTGAAGCTTTCTTT.

The CDR3 reads CASGKGGGNQPQHF. The CDR3 DNA reads as TGTGCCAGCGGCAAAGGGGGAGGAAATCAGCCCCAGCATTTT. V and J are TRBV6-5 and TRBJ1-5, with a weak D call TRBD1 (6 bases). CDR1 MNHEY and CDR2 SVGAGI come from the germline V gene. This CDR3 has 14 residues. Deletions cut 8 bases from V and 4 bases from J, with 15 bases between.

The chain uses TRBV4-1 and TRBJ2-3; D is possibly TRBD1 (6 bases). Germline V gene data show CDR1 as MGHRA and CDR2 as YSYEKL. This CDR3 spans 11 amino acids. V shed 2 bases and J shed 12 bases, with 9 bases lying between them. The CDR3 DNA reads as TGCGCCAGCAGCCAAAGACAGGTCCAGTATTTT. Translation: CASSQRQVQYF.

This chain uses TRBV2 with TRBJ2-5, with unresolved D. The J call may be wrong; the DNA end is better matched by TRBJ2-7. The length of the CDR3 is 12 residues. The germline V gene has CDR1 SNHLY and CDR2 FYNNEI. Here the CDR3 reads CASGALRYEQYF. CDR3 coding DNA: TGTGCCAGTGGAGCCCTTCGCTACGAGCAGTACTTC.

This clone was seen once. The J gene is TRBJ2-5, the V gene TRBV5-1; 9 bases map to TRBD2. The J call may be wrong; the DNA end is better matched by TRBJ2-7. This CDR3 comprises 16 residues. From germline, CDR1 is SGHRS and CDR2 YFSETQ. This CDR3 is CASSLGLGLAAHEQYF. The DNA for the CDR3 is TGCGCCAGCAGCTTGGGATTGGGACTAGCAGCCCACGAGCAGTACTTC.

The chain employs TRBV5-1 and TRBJ2-3; 7 bases fit TRBD2. Germline CDR1 SGHRS, CDR2 YFSETQ. The junction had 10 bases not matched to a gene; V was cut back by 4 bases and J by 14 bases. The CDR3 has 12 residues. The CDR3, as DNA: TGCGCCAGCAGCCTTTGGGACTACGATCGGTATTTT. Its protein is CASSLWDYDRYF.

The chain has TRBV5-8 and TRBJ1-3; D gene ambiguous. Germline lookup yields CDR1 SGHTS and CDR2 YDEGEE. Trimming left V 2 bases short and J 4 bases short, with 4 bases between. There are 12 residues in the CDR3. The CDR3: CASSLSGNTIYF. CDR3 DNA sequence: TGTGCCAGCAGCTTATCCGGAAACACCATATATTTT.

A few counts support this clone. This chain uses TRBV13 with TRBJ2-7, with D uncertain. The germline V and J ends were trimmed by 1 base and 6 bases, with 4 bases remaining between them. The CDR3 totals 11 residues. Germline lookup yields CDR1 PRHDT and CDR2 FYEKMQ (reference sequence). The CDR3 loop is CASSLASEQYF. The CDR3 nucleotides read TGTGCCAGCAGCTTAGCCAGCGAGCAGTACTTC.

The V call is TRBV10-3, the J call TRBJ2-1; D might be TRBD2 (6 bases). Trimming stripped 8 bases from V and 6 bases from J, with 11 bases between. This CDR3 is 12 amino acids long. Germline values: CDR1 ENHRY, CDR2 SYGVKD. CDR3 bases: TGTGCCATCGGGGGGACTGTCAATGAGCAGTTCTTC. Amino acids: CAIGGTVNEQFF.

This chain joins TRBV6-5 and TRBJ2-3; D is possibly TRBD2 (5 bases). CDR1 and CDR2 (germline): MNHEY, SVGAGI. Trimming took 0 bases from V and 11 from J, leaving 15 bases between them. This CDR3 has 14 residues. CDR3 in amino acids: CASSYSKTGGGQYF. In DNA, the CDR3 is TGTGCCAGCAGTTACTCGAAAACCGGCGGAGGGCAGTATTTT.

The chain is built from TRBV19 and TRBJ2-3; 7 positions agree with TRBD1. From germline, CDR1 is LNHDA and CDR2 SQIVND (reference sequence). J was trimmed by 2 bases and V by 4 bases; bases with no gene match: 6. The CDR3 is 15 amino acids. As DNA, the CDR3 is TGTGCCAGTAGTACCTTGACAGGGAACACAGATACGCAGTATTTT. Amino acids: CASSTLTGNTDTQYF.

The rearrangement joins TRBV30 to TRBJ1-5, with D tentatively TRBD1 (5 bases). CDR1 is GTSNPN, CDR2 SVGIG, per germline (reference sequence). Trimming took off 2 bases at V and 10 bases at J, with 15 bases between the two ends. The CDR3 length is 13 residues. CDR3 protein: CAWSLGPTYPQHF. CDR3 DNA sequence: TGTGCCTGGAGTTTGGGACCGACGTACCCCCAGCATTTT.

V is TRBV9 and J is TRBJ2-1, with TRBD2 matching 12 bases. The CDR3 runs to 16 residues. Germline CDR1 reads SGDLS; CDR2 reads YYNGEE. Trimming cost V 3 bases and J 5 bases; bases outside gene matches: 6. Here the CDR3 DNA reads TGTGCCAGCAGCGCACGGACTAGCGGGAACAACAATGAGCAGTTCTTC. Translating gives CASSARTSGNNNEQFF.

The chain is built from TRBV15 and TRBJ2-7; 15 nucleotides line up with TRBD2. The ends lost 3 bases at V and 1 base at J; junction bases unmatched: 10. There are 19 residues in the CDR3. Germline V gives CDR1 LNHNV, CDR2 YYDKDF (reference sequence). The CDR3 loop is CATSSRTGLAGGRSYEQYF. CDR3 DNA sequence: TGTGCCACCAGCAGCCGTACGGGACTAGCGGGAGGCAGGTCCTACGAGCAGTACTTC.

J is TRBJ1-2 and V is TRBV6-5, with TRBD1 matching 8 bases. The V segment lost 2 bases and the J segment 7 bases; nucleotides outside the gene matches: 9. The CDR3 is made up of 15 amino acids. Germline values: CDR1 MNHEY, CDR2 SVGAGI. CDR3 coding DNA: TGTGCCAGCAGTTACAATTTTGGACAGGGAGTTGGCTACACCTTC. It codes for CASSYNFGQGVGYTF.

The V and J genes are TRBV30 and TRBJ1-4; D is unresolved. V was shortened by 4 bases and J by 4 bases, with 16 bases between the two germline ends. Germline V gene lookup returns CDR1 GTSNPN and CDR2 SVGIG (reference sequence). This CDR3 has 15 residues. The CDR3 DNA follows: TGTGCCTGGACCGGGCCCCGTCGGGGTAATGAAAAACTGTTTTTT. Amino acids: CAWTGPRRGNEKLFF.

This clone was detected a few times. The rearrangement joins TRBV18 to TRBJ1-1, with unresolved D. The CDR3 loop spans 11 amino acids. Germline CDR1 is KGHSH and CDR2 is LQKENI. V was cut by 2 bases and J by 7 bases, with 5 bases left in between. The CDR3 here is CASSPGVEAFF. The CDR3 coding sequence is TGTGCCAGCTCACCAGGGGTTGAAGCTTTCTTT.

This CDR3 is CAISEPSSGVYEQYF. In DNA form, the CDR3 reads TGTGCCATCAGTGAGCCGTCTAGCGGGGTCTACGAGCAGTACTTC. This chain links TRBV10-3 with TRBJ2-7; TRBD2 aligns across 9 bases. V was pared by 2 bases and J by 3 bases, with 5 bases of the junction left unmatched. This CDR3 region has 15 residues. CDR1 ENHRY and CDR2 SYGVKD come from the germline V gene.

As regards this clone: At one end the junction does not follow the germline gene, possibly because of a read error. The genes are TRBV7-9 and TRBJ1-2; no clear D. The CDR3 length is 11 residues. Per the germline V gene, CDR1 is SEHNR and CDR2 is FQNEAQ (reference sequence). The CDR3 protein is CASSLETGALF. The DNA of the CDR3 is TGTGCCAGCAGCTTAGAAACGGGCGCGCTCTTC.

The V call is TRBV19, the J call TRBJ1-5; maybe TRBD1 (5 bases). Trimming took off 0 bases at V and 6 bases at J, with 12 bases between the two ends. The CDR3 covers 15 residues. Germline V gives CDR1 LNHDA, CDR2 SQIVND (reference sequence). CDR3 DNA sequence: TGTGCCAGTAGTATAGACAAGAAGGGACTTCAGCCCCAGCATTTT. As protein: CASSIDKKGLQPQHF.

This clone was counted between two and nine times. The chain joins TRBV12-5 to TRBJ2-3, with a tentative D call TRBD1 (8 bases). The V gene lost 5 bases and the J gene lost 8 bases, with 20 bases spanning the gap. Germline V CDR1 and CDR2: LGHNT, FRNRAP. The CDR3 length is 15 residues. The DNA for the CDR3 is TGTGCTAGTGGTATCGAACAAACAGGGGGGGTTACGCAGTATTTT. This encodes CASGIEQTGGVTQYF.

The chain couples TRBV7-8 to TRBJ2-3; possible D gene TRBD2, 5 bases. V lost 5 bases, J lost 0 bases, and 12 bases lay in between. The CDR3 has 15 residues. Germline values: CDR1 SGHVS, CDR2 FQNEAQ. The CDR3: CASSPSTGSTDTQYF. CDR3 nucleotide sequence: TGTGCCAGCAGCCCCAGCACGGGGAGCACAGATACGCAGTATTTT.

J is TRBJ2-2 and V is TRBV6-5, with D unresolved. CDR3 size: 13 residues. The V and J ends lost 0 bases and 6 bases respectively, with 5 bases between them. Per the germline V gene, CDR1 is MNHEY and CDR2 is SVGAGI. The CDR3 sequence is CASSYSVAGELFF. The CDR3 DNA reads TGTGCCAGCAGTTACTCGGTGGCCGGGGAGCTGTTTTTT.

The chain recombines TRBV30 with TRBJ1-1; D call uncertain. This CDR3 comprises 11 residues. The V end lost 8 bases, the J end lost 1 base, and 8 bases lay between the germline ends. Germline V lookup: CDR1 GTSNPN, CDR2 SVGIG (reference sequence). CDR3 sequence (DNA): TGTGCCAGTCAAGGGAACACTGAAGCTTTCTTT. This gives the protein CASQGNTEAFF. Full variable domain (outside the CDR3, taken from reference TRBV30 and TRBJ1-1): SQTIHQWPATLVQPVGSPLSLECTVEGTSNPNLYWYRQAAGRGLQLLFYSVGIGQISSEVPQNLSASRPQDRQFILSSKKLLLSDSGFYLCASQGNTEAFFGQGTRLTVV.

V and J are TRBV30 and TRBJ1-6; D not resolved. V dropped 1 base and J dropped 8 bases, with 9 bases sitting between them. CDR1 GTSNPN and CDR2 SVGIG come from the germline V gene (reference sequence). The CDR3 length is 13 residues. The CDR3 here is CAWSDWFDSPLHF. The CDR3 nucleotides are TGTGCCTGGAGTGATTGGTTCGATTCACCCCTCCACTTT.

J is TRBJ2-7 and V is TRBV9, with a tentative D call TRBD2 (5 bases). Germline CDR1 is SGDLS and CDR2 is YYNGEE. The V and J ends lost 0 bases and 3 bases respectively, with 13 bases between them. The CDR3 contains 15 residues. This CDR3 is CASSVGGDGIYEQYF. The CDR3 DNA follows: TGTGCCAGCAGCGTAGGGGGAGACGGGATCTACGAGCAGTACTTC.